The rows below give T cell receptor beta chains drawn from one sample of a study of blood T cell repertoires in COVID-19. The assay was immunoSEQ multiplex PCR, and TCRdb's table has in-frame clones only and misses some. The sample lists fewer than 80,000 clones; roughly 80% were seen once. The sample was peripheral blood. The receptors shown here come from a woman older than 75 with acute or convalescent COVID-19. The CDR3 runs from the conserved cysteine through the conserved F or W. A D gene is named only where the DNA matches it firmly. Where a row states a size, it is once, few, many or the class of an expanded clone; other rows omit it.

clone size: NA; CDR3 length: 14; V gene: TRBV19; J gene: TRBJ1-1; D gene: TRBD1; CDR3 protein: CASSKGQGITEAFF; CDR3 DNA: TGTGCCAGTAGTAAAGGACAGGGGATCACTGAAGCTTTCTTT
clone size: NA; CDR3 length: 16; V gene: TRBV5-6; J gene: TRBJ2-7; D gene: TRBD1; CDR3 protein: CASSWGTGFRAYEQYF; CDR3 DNA: TGTGCCAGCAGCTGGGGGACAGGGTTTAGGGCCTACGAGCAGTACTTC
clone size: NA; CDR3 length: 12; V gene: TRBV11-3; J gene: TRBJ2-1; D gene: NA; CDR3 protein: CASSLGDNEQFF; CDR3 DNA: TGTGCCAGCAGCTTAGGCGACAATGAGCAGTTCTTC
clone size: NA; CDR3 length: 17; V gene: TRBV3-1/TRBV3-2; J gene: TRBJ2-3; D gene: NA; CDR3 protein: CASSQDWGLGGADTQYF; CDR3 DNA: TGTGCCAGCAGCCAAGATTGGGGCTTAGGGGGGGCAGATACGCAGTATTTT
clone size: few; CDR3 length: 17; V gene: TRBV7-2; J gene: TRBJ2-5; D gene: TRBD2; CDR3 protein: CASSLSWRGGFQETQYF; CDR3 DNA: TGTGCCAGCAGCTTATCCTGGCGGGGGGGATTTCAAGAGACCCAGTACTTC
clone size: once; CDR3 length: 11; V gene: TRBV2; J gene: TRBJ1-2; D gene: NA; CDR3 protein: CASRRIYGYTF; CDR3 DNA: TGTGCCAGCAGGAGAATCTATGGCTACACCTTC
clone size: NA; CDR3 length: 17; V gene: TRBV7-8; J gene: TRBJ1-5; D gene: TRBD1; CDR3 protein: CASSGPKGTGTNQPQHF; CDR3 DNA: TGTGCCAGCAGCGGACCGAAAGGGACAGGCACCAATCAGCCCCAGCATTTT
clone size: NA; CDR3 length: 14; V gene: TRBV2; J gene: TRBJ2-7; D gene: TRBD1; CDR3 protein: CASSGTGTGGEQYF; CDR3 DNA: TGTGCCAGCAGTGGGACCGGGACAGGGGGCGAGCAGTACTTC
clone size: NA; CDR3 length: 17; V gene: TRBV3-1/TRBV3-2; J gene: TRBJ2-1; D gene: TRBD2; CDR3 protein: CASSQTRLAGGHNEQFF; CDR3 DNA: TGTGCCAGCAGCCAAACCAGACTAGCGGGGGGACACAATGAGCAGTTCTTC
clone size: NA; CDR3 length: 14; V gene: TRBV6-5; J gene: TRBJ2-5; D gene: NA; CDR3 protein: CASSYTAGVETQYF; CDR3 DNA: TGTGCCAGCAGTTATACGGCAGGGGTAGAGACCCAGTACTTC
clone size: NA; CDR3 length: 15; V gene: TRBV30; J gene: TRBJ1-2; D gene: NA; CDR3 protein: CAWSHTARSHYGYTF; CDR3 DNA: TGTGCCTGGAGTCATACTGCCCGTTCCCACTATGGCTACACCTTC
clone size: NA; CDR3 length: 11; V gene: TRBV12-3/TRBV12-4; J gene: TRBJ1-2; D gene: NA; CDR3 protein: CASSFNYGYTF; CDR3 DNA: TGTGCCAGCAGTTTTAATTATGGCTACACCTTC
clone size: few; CDR3 length: 13; V gene: TRBV11-2; J gene: TRBJ1-2; D gene: TRBD1; CDR3 protein: CASSRQGDYGYTF; CDR3 DNA: TGTGCCAGCAGCCGACAGGGCGACTATGGCTACACCTTC
clone size: once; CDR3 length: 13; V gene: TRBV6-5; J gene: TRBJ1-6; D gene: TRBD1; CDR3 protein: CASSQDRDSPLHF; CDR3 DNA: TGTGCCAGCAGCCAGGACAGGGATTCACCCCTCCACTTT
clone size: NA; CDR3 length: 17; V gene: TRBV6-2/TRBV6-3; J gene: TRBJ2-2; D gene: TRBD2; CDR3 protein: CASSHHGTSGNTGELFF; CDR3 DNA: TGTGCCAGCAGTCACCACGGGACTAGCGGGAACACCGGGGAGCTGTTTTTT
clone size: NA; CDR3 length: 13; V gene: TRBV7-2; J gene: TRBJ2-2; D gene: NA; CDR3 protein: CASSWAGPGELFF; CDR3 DNA: TGTGCCAGCAGCTGGGCAGGGCCCGGGGAGCTGTTTTTT
clone size: few; CDR3 length: 14; V gene: TRBV3-1/TRBV3-2; J gene: TRBJ1-2; D gene: TRBD1; CDR3 protein: CASSRWTGETGYTF; CDR3 DNA: TGTGCCAGCAGCCGGTGGACAGGGGAGACTGGCTACACCTTC
clone size: NA; CDR3 length: 14; V gene: TRBV27; J gene: TRBJ2-1; D gene: NA; CDR3 protein: CASSLYGQGNEQFF; CDR3 DNA: TGTGCCAGCAGTTTATACGGGCAGGGCAATGAGCAGTTCTTC
clone size: once; CDR3 length: 16; V gene: TRBV5-1; J gene: TRBJ1-4; D gene: NA; CDR3 protein: CASSLGGASTNEKLFF; CDR3 DNA: TGCGCCAGCAGCTTGGGCGGGGCGTCAACTAATGAAAAACTGTTTTTT
clone size: NA; CDR3 length: 12; V gene: TRBV2; J gene: TRBJ2-3; D gene: NA; CDR3 protein: CASSVTSDTQYF; CDR3 DNA: TGTGCCAGCAGTGTAACTTCAGATACGCAGTATTTT
clone size: NA; CDR3 length: 16; V gene: TRBV6-6; J gene: TRBJ2-5; D gene: TRBD2; CDR3 protein: CASSYSGSGGPVTQYF; CDR3 DNA: TGTGCCAGCAGTTACTCGGGAAGCGGGGGGCCTGTGACCCAGTACTTC
clone size: few; CDR3 length: 16; V gene: TRBV6-1; J gene: TRBJ2-1; D gene: TRBD1; CDR3 protein: CASSDRRGQGVNEQFF; CDR3 DNA: TGTGCCAGCAGTGACCGCCGAGGACAGGGAGTAAATGAGCAGTTCTTC
clone size: NA; CDR3 length: 11; V gene: TRBV11-2; J gene: TRBJ2-7; D gene: NA; CDR3 protein: CASSPNRVEYF; CDR3 DNA: TGTGCCAGCAGCCCCAACAGGGTGGAGTACTTC
clone size: once; CDR3 length: 13; V gene: TRBV5-1; J gene: TRBJ2-7; D gene: NA; CDR3 protein: CASSFRGDYEQYF; CDR3 DNA: TGCGCCAGCAGCTTCCGAGGAGACTACGAGCAGTACTTC
clone size: NA; CDR3 length: 16; V gene: TRBV5-4; J gene: TRBJ2-7; D gene: TRBD2; CDR3 protein: CASSPGLAGVSYEQYF; CDR3 DNA: TGTGCCAGCAGCCCCGGACTAGCGGGGGTGTCCTACGAGCAGTACTTC
clone size: NA; CDR3 length: 14; V gene: TRBV29-1; J gene: TRBJ1-2; D gene: NA; CDR3 protein: CSVVRQSRDGGYTF; CDR3 DNA: TGCAGCGTGGTCCGACAGTCCAGGGATGGGGGCTACACCTTC
clone size: NA; CDR3 length: 13; V gene: TRBV5-6; J gene: TRBJ1-5; D gene: NA; CDR3 protein: CASSQSVDQPQHF; CDR3 DNA: TGTGCCAGCAGCCAATCGGTGGATCAGCCCCAGCATTTT
clone size: NA; CDR3 length: 12; V gene: TRBV6-5; J gene: TRBJ1-1; D gene: TRBD1; CDR3 protein: CASRTGKTEAFF; CDR3 DNA: TGTGCCAGCAGGACAGGGAAAACTGAAGCTTTCTTT
clone size: NA; CDR3 length: 12; V gene: TRBV20-1; J gene: TRBJ2-3; D gene: NA; CDR3 protein: CSASPYTDTQYF; CDR3 DNA: TGCAGTGCTAGTCCCTACACAGATACGCAGTATTTT
clone size: NA; CDR3 length: 16; V gene: TRBV5-6; J gene: TRBJ1-1; D gene: NA; CDR3 protein: CASSAGLLSFGTEAFF; CDR3 DNA: TGTGCCAGCAGCGCGGGACTTTTAAGTTTTGGTACTGAAGCTTTCTTT
clone size: NA; CDR3 length: 17; V gene: TRBV11-2; J gene: TRBJ2-1; D gene: TRBD2; CDR3 protein: CASSLARRGAGGNEQFF; CDR3 DNA: TGTGCCAGCAGCTTAGCGCGGAGGGGAGCGGGGGGAAATGAGCAGTTCTTC